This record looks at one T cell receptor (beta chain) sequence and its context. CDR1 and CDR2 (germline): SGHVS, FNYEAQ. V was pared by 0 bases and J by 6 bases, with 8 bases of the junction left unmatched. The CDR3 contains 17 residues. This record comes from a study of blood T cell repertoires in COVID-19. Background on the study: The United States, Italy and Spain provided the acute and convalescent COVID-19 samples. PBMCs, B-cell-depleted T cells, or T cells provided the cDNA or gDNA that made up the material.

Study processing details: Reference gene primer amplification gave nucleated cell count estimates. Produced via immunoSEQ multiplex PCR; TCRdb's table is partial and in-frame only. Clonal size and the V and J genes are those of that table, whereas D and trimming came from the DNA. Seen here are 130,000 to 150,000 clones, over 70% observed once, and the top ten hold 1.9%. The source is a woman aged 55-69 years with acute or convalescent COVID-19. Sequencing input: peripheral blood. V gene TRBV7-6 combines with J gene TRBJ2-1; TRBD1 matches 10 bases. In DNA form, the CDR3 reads TGTGCCAGCAGCTTAGCGTATCGGGGACAGGGGACCAATGAGCAGTTCTTC. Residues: CASSLAYRGQGTNEQFF.